Listed here is a single T cell receptor (beta chain). The data were taken from a study of Graves' ophthalmopathy and Graves' hyperthyroidism. Amplified TCR beta CDR3 regions were obtained using RNA transcripts as template. HTBI primers were employed in first-round RT-PCR, then a second-round multiplex PCR followed. TCRdb analysed the multiplex PCR reads with MiXCR anew, one entry per CDR3 protein. The sample holds around 1.1 million distinct CDR3 sequences, about 40% seen once. V lost 3 bases, J lost 4 bases, and 15 bases lay in between. CDR3 length: 14 amino acids. In germline, CDR1 is DFQATT, CDR2 SNEGSKA (reference sequence).

The gene calls are TRBV20-1 and TRBJ2-5, with D tentatively TRBD1 or TRBD2 (5 bases each). Sequenced material: peripheral blood or thyroid tissue (not recorded which). This receptor was identified in an adult man with Graves' hyperthyroidism. The CDR3 is CSASWGKYAETQYF. The DNA of the CDR3 is TGCAGTGCTAGCTGGGGGAAATACGCAGAGACCCAGTACTTC.